These T cell receptor beta chains were read from a single sample in a study of blood T cell repertoires in COVID-19. TCRdb's table, derived via immunoSEQ multiplex PCR, lists solely in-frame clones and lacks some. The sample contains 200,000 to 250,000 clones, about 80% of which appear only once. The sample taken for sequencing was peripheral blood. All receptors come from a woman of 80 years or more with acute or convalescent COVID-19. Both conserved end residues are part of each CDR3. A D gene is named only where the DNA matches it firmly. Expanded clones are given a class, and other clones once, few, many or no size at all.

.,TRBJ2-3,.,TRBV11-2,CASSFESTSTDTQYF,TGTGCCAGCAGCTTCGAGTCAACTAGTACAGATACGCAGTATTTT
.,TRBJ1-1,.,TRBV7-9,CASRPETAWNTEAFF,TGTGCCAGCAGACCAGAGACAGCCTGGAACACTGAAGCTTTCTTT
TRBD1,TRBJ2-7,many,TRBV19,CASSPAGGQGLYEQYF,TGTGCCAGTAGTCCCGCCGGGGGACAGGGTCTCTACGAGCAGTACTTC
TRBD1,TRBJ1-2,.,TRBV9,CASSPTGQDYGYTF,TGTGCCAGCAGCCCTACCGGACAGGACTATGGCTACACCTTC
TRBD1,TRBJ2-7,.,TRBV5-4,CASSSPAGTGTYEQYF,TGTGCCAGCAGTTCCCCGGCCGGGACAGGGACCTACGAGCAGTACTTC
.,TRBJ2-3,.,TRBV4-1,CASSQDVASYTDTQYF,TGCGCCAGCAGCCAAGACGTAGCGTCATACACAGATACGCAGTATTTT
TRBD2,TRBJ2-1,.,TRBV7-9,CASSSVAGGLFSYNEQFF,TGTGCCAGCAGCTCAGTAGCGGGAGGCCTTTTCTCCTACAATGAGCAGTTCTTC
TRBD2,TRBJ2-3,few,TRBV5-4,CASSSNLAGAGDTQYF,TGTGCCAGCAGCTCCAATCTAGCGGGGGCGGGGGATACGCAGTATTTT
.,TRBJ1-6,few,TRBV28,CASRRNRSNSPLHF,TGTGCCAGCAGGAGAAACAGGAGTAATTCACCCCTCCACTTT
.,TRBJ1-1,.,TRBV4-1,CASSQVGGLEAFF,TGCGCCAGCAGCCAAGTCGGGGGGTTGGAGGCTTTCTTT
TRBD1,TRBJ1-2,once,TRBV7-2,CASSSPGQGDYGYTF,TGTGCCAGCAGCTCACCGGGACAGGGAGACTATGGCTACACCTTC
TRBD2,TRBJ2-3,.,TRBV5-6,CASSLVGTNLGDTQYF,TGTGCCAGCAGCTTGGTGGGGACTAACCTCGGAGATACGCAGTATTTT
.,TRBJ1-2,.,TRBV28,CASSPTTAQPSGYTF,TGTGCCAGCAGTCCCACGACAGCCCAGCCATCGGGCTACACCTTC
.,TRBJ1-3,.,TRBV18,CASSRDTVSGNTIYF,TGTGCCAGCTCAAGGGACACTGTGTCTGGAAACACCATATATTTT
.,TRBJ2-3,once,TRBV6-4,CASSESYTDTQYF,TGTGCCAGCAGTGAGTCCTACACAGATACGCAGTATTTT
.,TRBJ2-1,.,TRBV7-9,CASSLEGNEQFF,TGTGCCAGCAGCTTAGAGGGGAATGAGCAGTTCTTC
.,TRBJ2-5,.,TRBV6-6,CASSEQETQYF,TGTGCCAGCAGCGAGCAAGAGACCCAGTACTTC
.,TRBJ2-1,.,TRBV7-9,CASSLGLTNEQFF,TGTGCCAGCAGCTTAGGGCTTACCAATGAGCAGTTCTTC
TRBD1,TRBJ1-2,.,TRBV2,CASSKGTDYGYTF,TGTGCCAGCAGCAAAGGGACAGATTATGGCTACACCTTC
TRBD2,TRBJ2-3,.,TRBV7-3,CASSSAASGGYTDTQYF,TGTGCCAGCAGCTCCGCCGCCAGCGGGGGTTACACAGATACGCAGTATTTT
.,TRBJ1-2,.,TRBV5-6,CASSMGARGNYGYTF,TGTGCCAGCAGCATGGGGGCTAGGGGCAACTATGGCTACACCTTC
TRBD1,TRBJ2-5,.,TRBV7-3,CASTWLVRGREETQYF,TGTGCCAGCACCTGGTTGGTGAGGGGGCGAGAGGAGACCCAGTACTTC
.,TRBJ2-2,.,TRBV5-1,CASSPDSANTGELFF,TGCGCCAGCAGCCCGGACAGTGCGAACACCGGGGAGCTGTTTTTT
.,TRBJ1-1,.,TRBV27,CASTPRASHTEAFF,TGTGCCAGCACCCCCAGGGCAAGTCACACTGAAGCTTTCTTT
.,TRBJ1-4,once,TRBV2,CASSDGAPSTNEKLFF,TGTGCCAGCAGTGATGGGGCACCTTCAACTAATGAAAAACTGTTTTTT
TRBD2,TRBJ2-5,.,TRBV3-1/TRBV3-2,CASSQDRLARGRETQYF,TGTGCCAGCAGCCAAGACAGACTAGCGAGGGGTAGGGAGACCCAGTACTTC
.,TRBJ2-7,.,TRBV7-9,CASSSPLGIYEQYF,TGTGCCAGCAGCTCTCCACTAGGGATCTACGAGCAGTACTTC
TRBD1,TRBJ2-2,.,TRBV6-4,CASSPTGATPGELFF,TGTGCCAGCAGTCCGACAGGGGCGACCCCCGGGGAGCTGTTTTTT
.,TRBJ1-2,.,TRBV19,CASTFTTGIGYTF,TGTGCCAGTACCTTTACGACAGGAATTGGCTACACCTTC
.,TRBJ1-5,.,TRBV2,CASSEWATYSNQPQHF,TGTGCCAGCAGTGAATGGGCAACTTATAGCAATCAGCCCCAGCATTTT
.,TRBJ1-5,.,TRBV5-1,CASSLGPAGASNQPQHF,TGCGCCAGCAGCTTGGGGCCGGCGGGGGCGAGCAATCAGCCCCAGCATTTT
TRBD2,TRBJ2-3,few,TRBV5-1,CASSLPLAGADTQYF,TGCGCCAGCAGCTTGCCGTTAGCGGGAGCAGATACGCAGTATTTT
TRBD1,TRBJ2-3,.,TRBV6-1,CASSESGQTISTDTQYF,TGTGCCAGCAGTGAATCGGGACAGACAATTAGCACAGATACGCAGTATTTT
.,TRBJ1-6,once,TRBV6-4,CASRQGVSSPLHF,TGTGCCAGCAGACAGGGAGTCTCTTCACCCCTCCACTTT
TRBD2,TRBJ2-2,.,TRBV7-7,CASSSFAGGNTGELFF,TGTGCCAGCAGCTCGTTCGCGGGGGGGAACACCGGGGAGCTGTTTTTT
.,TRBJ1-5,.,TRBV5-6,CASSLRAGAQHSNQPQHF,TGTGCCAGCAGCTTGAGGGCAGGGGCCCAACATAGCAATCAGCCCCAGCATTTT
.,TRBJ2-1,.,TRBV6-2/TRBV6-3,CASSYSNGDPYNEQFF,TGTGCCAGCAGTTACTCGAACGGGGATCCCTACAATGAGCAGTTCTTC
.,TRBJ1-6,.,TRBV15,CATTRIRGFNSPLHF,TGTGCCACCACCCGAATCCGGGGTTTTAATTCACCCCTCCACTTT
TRBD1,TRBJ2-7,.,TRBV18,CASGDRRVGEQYF,TGTGCCAGCGGGGACAGGCGAGTCGGAGAGCAGTACTTC
TRBD2,TRBJ2-7,.,TRBV3-1/TRBV3-2,CASSQDWIAGGYEQYF,TGTGCCAGCAGCCAAGATTGGATAGCGGGAGGTTACGAGCAGTACTTC
.,TRBJ2-1,.,TRBV7-2,CASSLEPLYNEQFF,TGTGCCAGCAGCTTAGAGCCACTCTACAATGAGCAGTTCTTC
.,TRBJ2-1,.,TRBV30,CAWSVAILGSSYNEQFF,TGTGCCTGGAGTGTAGCCATCCTCGGTAGCTCCTACAATGAGCAGTTCTTC
.,TRBJ1-2,once,TRBV6-5,CASSYSQGQYYGYTF,TGTGCCAGCAGTTACTCTCAGGGTCAATACTATGGCTACACCTTC
.,TRBJ2-3,.,TRBV6-5,CATRLVADTQYF,TGTGCCACCAGACTAGTGGCAGATACGCAGTATTTT
TRBD1,TRBJ2-1,.,TRBV15,CATSRALTGSNEQFF,TGTGCCACCAGCAGAGCCCTGACAGGGTCAAATGAGCAGTTCTTC
TRBD2,TRBJ2-1,.,TRBV5-1,CASSLAVGSGRAGSYNEQFF,TGCGCCAGCAGCTTGGCGGTGGGTAGCGGGAGGGCCGGCTCCTACAATGAGCAGTTCTTC
TRBD2,TRBJ2-5,.,TRBV5-1,CASSLVSGSRETQYF,TGCGCCAGCAGCTTGGTCAGCGGGAGTCGAGAGACCCAGTACTTC